This T cell receptor (beta chain) was sequenced during a study of pediatric ulcerative colitis. Profiling relied on immunoSEQ multiplex PCR, and the TCRdb table lists in-frame clones only, not all of them. The data contain around 40,000 clones, 65% to 85% of them singletons. During colonoscopy, one to two rectal pinch biopsies were collected. With 5 bases removed from V and 7 bases from J, the gap between germline ends came to 9 bases. The germline V gene encodes CDR1 SEHNR and CDR2 FQNEAQ (reference sequence). The CDR3 runs to 12 residues. This receptor was obtained from a boy younger than 18 with severe ulcerative colitis. Sequencing was done on a sample of gut tissue. The V and J genes are TRBV7-9 and TRBJ2-1; D gene unclear. This chain's CDR3 is CASSGYRNEQFF. As DNA, the CDR3 is TGTGCCAGCAGCGGGTATAGGAATGAGCAGTTCTTC.